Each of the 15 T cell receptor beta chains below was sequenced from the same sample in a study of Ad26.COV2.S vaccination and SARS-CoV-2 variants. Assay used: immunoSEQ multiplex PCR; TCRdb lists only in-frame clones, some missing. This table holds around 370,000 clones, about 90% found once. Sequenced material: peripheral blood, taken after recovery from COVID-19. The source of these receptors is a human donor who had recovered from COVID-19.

The CDR3 DNA is TGTGCCAGCTCCCAGGACAGACTCAGCTCCAATGAGCAGTTCTTC. Amino acids: CASSQDRLSSNEQFF. V and J are TRBV18 and TRBJ2-1, with D maybe TRBD1 (6 bases). The CDR3 contains 15 residues. CDR1 KGHSH and CDR2 LQKENI come from the germline V gene. The V gene lost 6 bases and the J gene lost 6 bases, with 18 bases spanning the gap.

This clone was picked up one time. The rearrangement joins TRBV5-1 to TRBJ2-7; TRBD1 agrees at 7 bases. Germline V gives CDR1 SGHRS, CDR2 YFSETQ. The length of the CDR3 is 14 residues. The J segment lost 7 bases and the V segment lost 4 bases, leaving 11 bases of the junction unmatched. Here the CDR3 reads CASSLEGAVSEQYF. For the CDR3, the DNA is TGCGCCAGCAGCCTTGAGGGGGCAGTGAGTGAGCAGTACTTC.

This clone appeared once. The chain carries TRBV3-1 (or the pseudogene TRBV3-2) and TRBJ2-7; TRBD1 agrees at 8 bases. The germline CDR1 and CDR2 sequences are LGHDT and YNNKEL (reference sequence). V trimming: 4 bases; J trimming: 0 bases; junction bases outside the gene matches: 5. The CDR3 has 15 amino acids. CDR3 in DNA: TGTGCCAGCAGCCCACGGACAGGGATCTCCTACGAGCAGTACTTC. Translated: CASSPRTGISYEQYF.

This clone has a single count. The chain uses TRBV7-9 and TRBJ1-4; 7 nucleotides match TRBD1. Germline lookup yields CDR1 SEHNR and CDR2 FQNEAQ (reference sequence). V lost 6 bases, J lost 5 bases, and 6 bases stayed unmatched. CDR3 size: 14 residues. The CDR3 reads CASSRQGLNEKLFF. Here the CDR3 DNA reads TGTGCCAGCAGTAGACAGGGATTGAATGAAAAACTGTTTTTT.

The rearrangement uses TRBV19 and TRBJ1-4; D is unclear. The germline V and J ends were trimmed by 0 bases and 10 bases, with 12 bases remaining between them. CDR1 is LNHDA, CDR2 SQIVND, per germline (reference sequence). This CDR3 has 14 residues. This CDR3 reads CASSIERPEGKLFF. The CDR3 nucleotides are TGTGCCAGTAGTATAGAAAGACCGGAGGGAAAACTGTTTTTT.

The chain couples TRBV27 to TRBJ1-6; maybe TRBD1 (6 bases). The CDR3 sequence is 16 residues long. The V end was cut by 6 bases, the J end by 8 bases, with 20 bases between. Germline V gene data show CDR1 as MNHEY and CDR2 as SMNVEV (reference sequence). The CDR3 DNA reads TGTGCCAGCAGAACTTATCCAGGGGACTCCTATTCACCCCTCCACTTT. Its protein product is CASRTYPGDSYSPLHF.

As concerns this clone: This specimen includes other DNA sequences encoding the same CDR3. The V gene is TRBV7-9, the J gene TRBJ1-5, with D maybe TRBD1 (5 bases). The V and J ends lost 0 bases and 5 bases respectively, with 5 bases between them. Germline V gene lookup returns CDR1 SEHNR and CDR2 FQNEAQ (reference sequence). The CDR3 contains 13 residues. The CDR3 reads CASSLAGDQPQHF. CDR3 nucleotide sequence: TGTGCCAGCAGCTTAGCAGGGGATCAGCCCCAGCATTTT.

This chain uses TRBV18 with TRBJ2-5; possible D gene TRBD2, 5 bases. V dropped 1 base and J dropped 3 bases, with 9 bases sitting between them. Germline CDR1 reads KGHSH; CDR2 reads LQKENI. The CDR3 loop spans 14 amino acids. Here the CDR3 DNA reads TGTGCCAGCTCACCACAGCGGACCAAAGAGACCCAGTACTTC. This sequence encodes CASSPQRTKETQYF. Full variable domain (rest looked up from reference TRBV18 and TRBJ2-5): NAGVMQNPRHLVRRRGQEARLRCSPMKGHSHVYWYRQLPEEGLKFMVYLQKENIIDESGMPKERFSAEFPKEGPSILRIQQVVRGDSAAYFCASSPQRTKETQYFGPGTRLLVL.

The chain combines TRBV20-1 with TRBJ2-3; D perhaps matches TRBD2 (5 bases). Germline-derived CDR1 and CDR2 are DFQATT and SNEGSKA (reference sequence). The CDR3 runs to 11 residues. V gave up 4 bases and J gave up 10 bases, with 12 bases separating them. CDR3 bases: TGCAGTGCTATCGGAATGGACTCGCAGTATTTT. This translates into CSAIGMDSQYF.

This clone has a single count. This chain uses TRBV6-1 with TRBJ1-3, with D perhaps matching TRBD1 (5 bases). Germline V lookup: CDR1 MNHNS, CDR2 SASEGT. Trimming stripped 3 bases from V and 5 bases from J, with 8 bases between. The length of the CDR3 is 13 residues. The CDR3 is CASSEGPRNTIYF. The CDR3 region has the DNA TGTGCCAGCAGTGAGGGGCCTAGAAACACCATATATTTT.

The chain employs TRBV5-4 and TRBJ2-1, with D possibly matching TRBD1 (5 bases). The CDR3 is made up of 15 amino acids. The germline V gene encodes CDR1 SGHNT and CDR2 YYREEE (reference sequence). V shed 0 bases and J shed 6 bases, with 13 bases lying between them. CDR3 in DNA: TGTGCCAGCAGCTTGGCAGAACGCCAGGGCAATGAGCAGTTCTTC. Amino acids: CASSLAERQGNEQFF.

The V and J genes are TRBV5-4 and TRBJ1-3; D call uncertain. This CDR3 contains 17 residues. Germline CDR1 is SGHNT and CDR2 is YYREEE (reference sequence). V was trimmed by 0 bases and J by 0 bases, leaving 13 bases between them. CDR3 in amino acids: CASSLGFGGNSGNTIYF. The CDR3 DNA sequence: TGTGCCAGCAGCTTGGGATTCGGAGGCAACTCTGGAAACACCATATATTTT. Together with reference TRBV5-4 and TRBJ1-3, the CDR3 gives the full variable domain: ETGVTQSPTHLIKTRGQQVTLRCSSQSGHNTVSWYQQALGQGPQFIFQYYREEENGRGNFPPRFSGLQFPNYSSELNVNALELDDSALYLCASSLGFGGNSGNTIYFGEGSWLTVV.

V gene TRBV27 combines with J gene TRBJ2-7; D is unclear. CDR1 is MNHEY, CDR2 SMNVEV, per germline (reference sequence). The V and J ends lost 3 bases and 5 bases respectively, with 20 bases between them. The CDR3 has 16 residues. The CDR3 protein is CASSFREIGPPHEQYF. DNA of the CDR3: TGTGCCAGCAGTTTTCGTGAAATAGGACCGCCCCACGAGCAGTACTTC.

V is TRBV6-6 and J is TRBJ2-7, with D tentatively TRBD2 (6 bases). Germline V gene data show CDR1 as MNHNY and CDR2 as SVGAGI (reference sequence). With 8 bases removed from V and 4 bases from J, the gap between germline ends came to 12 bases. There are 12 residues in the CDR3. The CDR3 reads CASDAGSYEQYF. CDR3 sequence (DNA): TGTGCCAGCGACGCGGGGAGTTACGAGCAGTACTTC.

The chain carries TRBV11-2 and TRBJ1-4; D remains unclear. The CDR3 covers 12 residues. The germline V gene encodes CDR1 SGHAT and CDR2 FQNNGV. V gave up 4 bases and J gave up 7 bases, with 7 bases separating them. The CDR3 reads CASSSGLEKLFF. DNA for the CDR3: TGTGCCAGCAGCTCGGGCCTTGAAAAACTGTTTTTT.